These T cell receptor beta chains were read from a single sample in a study of response to subunit inactivated influenza vaccine. MiXCR was run by TCRdb on the RT-PCR reads, yielding one entry per CDR3 protein. The data hold 500,000 to 550,000 distinct CDR3 sequences, with roughly 7.9% observed a single time. The source was PBMCs from blood, collected about 24 months after vaccination. The receptors were gathered from a man aged 50 to 69 who received an inactivated influenza vaccine. Each CDR3 is given with its conserved first and last residue. D genes are given only for firm matches. Clone size is shown for a subset of rows, as once, few, many or a class of expanded clone.

V gene	D gene	J gene	clone size	CDR3 DNA	CDR3 protein
TRBV28	TRBD2	TRBJ2-3	few	TGTGCCAGCAGTCCCCCCCCGGGGGGGCGGGCAGATACGCAGTATTTT	CASSPPPGGRADTQYF
TRBV12-3/TRBV12-4	.	TRBJ2-5	many	TGTGCCAGCACACATAGCGGCCAAGAAGAGACCCAGTACTTC	CASTHSGQEETQYF
TRBV6-2/TRBV6-3	.	TRBJ2-1	few	TGTGCCAGCAGTACCCGGGACGGAGACAATGAGCAGTTCTTC	CASSTRDGDNEQFF
TRBV7-2	TRBD1	TRBJ2-1	.	TGTGCCAGCAGCTTAGCGGTGACAGGGGTTTACAATGAGCAGTTCTTC	CASSLAVTGVYNEQFF
TRBV29-1	TRBD2	TRBJ2-1	few	TGCAGCGTTGTGAGCGGGAGCTCCTACAATGAGCAGTTCTTC	CSVVSGSSYNEQFF
TRBV11-2	TRBD2	TRBJ2-2	.	TGTGCCAGCAGCTTCCCTCGACTAGCCCCCACCACCGGGGAGCTGTTTTTT	CASSFPRLAPTTGELFF
TRBV20-1	TRBD2	TRBJ2-1	few	TGCAGTGCTAGATCCACTAGCGGTCCGAGCTACAATGAGCAGTTCTTC	CSARSTSGPSYNEQFF
TRBV6-1	TRBD2	TRBJ2-7	.	TGTGCCAGCAGTGACTTATTAGCGGGAAGCGAGCAGTACTTC	CASSDLLAGSEQYF
TRBV6-1	.	TRBJ2-2	.	TGTGCCAGCACTCGCGCCCCGATCACCGGGGAGCTGTTTTTT	CASTRAPITGELFF
TRBV20-1	TRBD1	TRBJ1-2	.	TGCAGTGCTAGAGAGCGGACAGGGCAAATTAACTATGGCTACACCTTC	CSARERTGQINYGYTF
TRBV12-3/TRBV12-4	.	TRBJ2-7	many	TGTGCCAGCAGTTTAGGGAGCAGATACGAGCAGTACTTC	CASSLGSRYEQYF
TRBV7-9	.	TRBJ2-5	.	TGTGCCAGCAGCCCCCAAGGGATGACGCAAGGGGAGACCCAGTACTTC	CASSPQGMTQGETQYF
TRBV2	TRBD2	TRBJ2-3	few	TGTGCCAGCGGAGTTCTTGGACTAGCGGGGCCAAGAAGGGATACGCAGTATTTT	CASGVLGLAGPRRDTQYF
TRBV7-6	.	TRBJ1-1	many	TGTGCCAGCAGCGCCGACAGGATTGAAGCTTTCTTT	CASSADRIEAFF
TRBV20-1	TRBD2	TRBJ2-1	.	TGCAGTGCCCCCTTGGGACTAGCGGGGGGCCTAAAGCAGTTCTTC	CSAPLGLAGGLKQFF
TRBV19	.	TRBJ1-5	.	TGTGCCAGTAGGCCGACTTGGGGCAATCAGCCCCAGCATTTT	CASRPTWGNQPQHF